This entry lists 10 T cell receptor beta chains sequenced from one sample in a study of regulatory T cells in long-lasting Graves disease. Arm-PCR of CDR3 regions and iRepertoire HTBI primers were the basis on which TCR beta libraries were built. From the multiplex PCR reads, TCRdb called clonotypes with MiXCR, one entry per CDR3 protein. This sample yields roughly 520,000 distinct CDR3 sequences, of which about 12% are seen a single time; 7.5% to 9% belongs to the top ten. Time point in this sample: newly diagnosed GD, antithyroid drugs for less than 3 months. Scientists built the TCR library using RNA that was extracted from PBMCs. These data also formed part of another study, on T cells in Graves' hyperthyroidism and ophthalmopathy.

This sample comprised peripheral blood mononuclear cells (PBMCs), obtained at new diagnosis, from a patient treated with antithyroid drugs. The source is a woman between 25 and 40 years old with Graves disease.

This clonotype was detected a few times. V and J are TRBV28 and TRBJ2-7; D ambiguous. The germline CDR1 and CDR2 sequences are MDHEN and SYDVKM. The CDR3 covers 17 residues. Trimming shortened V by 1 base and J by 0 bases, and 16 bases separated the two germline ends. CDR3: CASSLFYSSGNSYEQYF. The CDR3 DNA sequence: TGTGCCAGCAGTTTATTTTACTCTAGTGGAAACTCCTACGAGCAGTACTTC. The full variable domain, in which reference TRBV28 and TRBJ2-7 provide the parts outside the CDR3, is DVKVTQSSRYLVKRTGEKVFLECVQDMDHENMFWYRQDPGLGLRLIYFSYDVKMKEKGDIPEGYSVSREKKERFSLILESASTNQTSMYLCASSLFYSSGNSYEQYFGPGTRLTVT.

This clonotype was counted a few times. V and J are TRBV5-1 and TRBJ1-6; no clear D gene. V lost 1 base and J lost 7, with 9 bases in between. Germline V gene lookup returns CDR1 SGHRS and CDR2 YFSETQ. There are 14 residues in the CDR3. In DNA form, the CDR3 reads TGCGCCAGCAGCTTGACGAGACGAAATTCACCCCTCCACTTT. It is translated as CASSLTRRNSPLHF.

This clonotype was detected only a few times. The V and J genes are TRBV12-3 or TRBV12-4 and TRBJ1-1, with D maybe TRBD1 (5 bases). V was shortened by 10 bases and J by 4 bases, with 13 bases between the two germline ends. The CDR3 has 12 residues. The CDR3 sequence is CATMGGGTEAFF. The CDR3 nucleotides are TGTGCCACCATGGGGGGGGGCACTGAAGCTTTCTTT.

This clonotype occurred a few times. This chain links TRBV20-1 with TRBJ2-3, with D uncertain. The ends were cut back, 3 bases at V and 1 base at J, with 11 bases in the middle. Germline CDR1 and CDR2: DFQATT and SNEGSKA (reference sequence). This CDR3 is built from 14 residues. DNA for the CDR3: TGCAGTGCTAGGGTTGCGGAAGGCACAGATACGCAGTATTTT. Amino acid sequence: CSARVAEGTDTQYF.

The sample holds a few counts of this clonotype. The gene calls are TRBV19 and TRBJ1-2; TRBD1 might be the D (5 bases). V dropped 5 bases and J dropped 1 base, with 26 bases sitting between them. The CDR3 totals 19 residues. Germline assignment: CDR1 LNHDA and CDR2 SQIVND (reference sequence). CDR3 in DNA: TGTGCCAGTAGTCCCCAAGGAGGGGCGACTGGCCTACTTAACTATGGCTACACCTTC. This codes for CASSPQGGATGLLNYGYTF.

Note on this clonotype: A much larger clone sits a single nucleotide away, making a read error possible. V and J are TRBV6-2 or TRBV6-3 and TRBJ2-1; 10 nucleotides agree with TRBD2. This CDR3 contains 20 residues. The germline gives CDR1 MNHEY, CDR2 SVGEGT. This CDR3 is CASSPGTEAGGLALNNEQCF. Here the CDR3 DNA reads TGTGCCAGCAGTCCCGGGACAGAGGCTGGGGGACTAGCGCTTAACAATGAGCAGTGCTTC.

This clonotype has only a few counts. The DNA of the CDR3 is TGTGCCAGCAGCTTAGTCGGGACAGCCACTGGGGCCAACGTCCTGACTTTC. Amino acid sequence: CASSLVGTATGANVLTF. The chain combines TRBV11-3 with TRBJ2-6; 7 nucleotides match TRBD1. The CDR3 consists of 17 residues. CDR1 and CDR2 from the germline V gene are SGHNT and YENEEA. V was pared by 1 base and J by 2 bases, with 5 bases of the junction left unmatched.

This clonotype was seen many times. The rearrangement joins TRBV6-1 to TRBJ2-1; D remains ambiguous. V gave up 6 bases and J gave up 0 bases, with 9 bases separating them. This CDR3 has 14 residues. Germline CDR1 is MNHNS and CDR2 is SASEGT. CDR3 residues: CASRLTASYNEQFF. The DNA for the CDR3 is TGTGCCAGCAGGTTGACCGCCTCCTACAATGAGCAGTTCTTC.

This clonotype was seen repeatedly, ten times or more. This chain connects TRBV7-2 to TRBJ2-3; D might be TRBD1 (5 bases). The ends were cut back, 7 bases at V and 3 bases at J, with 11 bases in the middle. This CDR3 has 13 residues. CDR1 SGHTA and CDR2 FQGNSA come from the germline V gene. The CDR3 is CASTKGWTDTQYF. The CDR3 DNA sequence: TGTGCCAGCACTAAGGGGTGGACAGATACGCAGTATTTT.

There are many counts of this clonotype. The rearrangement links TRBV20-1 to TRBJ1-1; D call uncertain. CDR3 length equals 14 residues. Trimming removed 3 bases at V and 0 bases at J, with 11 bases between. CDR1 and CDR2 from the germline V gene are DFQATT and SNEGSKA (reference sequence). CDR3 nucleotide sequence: TGCAGTGCTAGGGCCCCAGCCATGAACACTGAAGCTTTCTTT. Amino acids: CSARAPAMNTEAFF.